The present entry profiles one TCR beta chain with its context. Its specificity is not known. The CDR3 has 19 amino acids. Germline-derived CDR1 and CDR2 are SGHDT and YYEEEE. The V segment lost 3 bases and the J segment 6 bases; nucleotides outside the gene matches: 16. Profiled with immunoSEQ multiplex PCR; TCRdb holds only in-frame clones, not every one. The sample yields around 24,000 clones, approximately 79% seen once. The sample belongs to a study of a mutant IDH1 vaccine in newly diagnosed glioma. Time point in this sample: week 11, during vaccination. Mutant IDH1 20-mer peptide, at 300 ug, made up each vaccine dose, with topical imiquimod.

Sequenced here: PBMCs, sampled from a glioma patient whose treatment included an IDH1 peptide vaccine. The source of this sequence is a man aged 35 to 55 with glioma. This chain uses TRBV5-6 with TRBJ2-1; 12 nucleotides line up with TRBD2. The CDR3 DNA reads as TGTGCCAGCAGCTCAGGGGTTGTGGTTCGGACTAGCGGGACCAATGAGCAGTTCTTC. Its protein product is CASSSGVVVRTSGTNEQFF.